Below, one T cell receptor beta chain is given with its context. What it binds is unknown. The TCRbeta library incorporated unique molecular identifiers. TCRdb passed the PCR reads through MiXCR, listing each CDR3 protein once. The sample holds 450,000 to 550,000 distinct CDR3 sequences, 10% to 12% seen once. This specimen belongs to a study of T-cell reconstitution after alpha-beta-depleted transplantation in children. Findings of the study overall: T-cell numbers and diversity, one year after transplant, stemmed largely from T cells that were newly produced.

The receptor was derived from a female patient aged 2-9 years who had a stem cell transplant for aplastic anemia, so the T cells may come from the graft donor. The sequencing used PBMCs, mostly from graft donor cells, collected 180 days after TCRalphabeta/CD19-depleted stem cell transplant.

The chain's CDR3 is CASSQGTLRSYEQYF. For the CDR3, the DNA is TGCGCCAGCAGCCAAGGAACGTTACGCTCCTACGAGCAGTACTTC. This sequence joins TRBV4-3 and TRBJ2-7; no definite D call. Germline CDR1 is LGHNA and CDR2 is YSLEER. V lost 1 base to trimming and J lost 0 bases, with 10 bases between them. This CDR3 is 15 amino acids long.